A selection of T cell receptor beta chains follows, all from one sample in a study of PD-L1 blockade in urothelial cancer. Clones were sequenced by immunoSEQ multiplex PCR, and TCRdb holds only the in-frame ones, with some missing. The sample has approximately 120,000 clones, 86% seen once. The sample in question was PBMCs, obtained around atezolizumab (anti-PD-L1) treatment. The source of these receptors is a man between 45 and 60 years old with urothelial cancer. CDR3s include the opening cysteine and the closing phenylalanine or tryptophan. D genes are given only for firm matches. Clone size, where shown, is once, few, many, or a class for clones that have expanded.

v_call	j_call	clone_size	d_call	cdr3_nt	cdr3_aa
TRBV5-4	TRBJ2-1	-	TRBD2	TGTGCCAGCAGCGGGTTAGCGGGAGGCTACAATGAGCAGTTCTTC	CASSGLAGGYNEQFF
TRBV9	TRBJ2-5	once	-	TGTGCCAGCAGCCCTCCACCGGGACAATCGTACCAAGAGACCCAGTACTTC	CASSPPPGQSYQETQYF
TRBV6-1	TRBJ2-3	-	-	TGTGCCAGCAGTGAACTCCGGGGCACAGATACGCAGTATTTT	CASSELRGTDTQYF
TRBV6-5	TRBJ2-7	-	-	TGTGCCAGCAGTTACGCAAATGAGGGCTCCTACGAGCAGTACTTC	CASSYANEGSYEQYF
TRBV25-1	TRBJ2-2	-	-	TGTGCCAGCAGTGTCCAGGGTAGGGCCGGGGAGCTGTTTTTT	CASSVQGRAGELFF
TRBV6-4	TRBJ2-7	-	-	TGTGGCACAGGGTCCCACGAGCAGTACTTC	CGTGSHEQYF
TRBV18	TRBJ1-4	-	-	TGTGCCAGCTCACAACAGTCAACTAATGAAAAACTGTTTTTT	CASSQQSTNEKLFF
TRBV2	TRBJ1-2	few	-	TGTGCCAGCAGTGCGGTGGCACAGGGAGGGGGCTATGGCTACACCTTC	CASSAVAQGGGYGYTF
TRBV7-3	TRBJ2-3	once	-	TGTGCCAGCAGCTTAAATTTCCTGGTCTACACAGATACGCAGTATTTT	CASSLNFLVYTDTQYF
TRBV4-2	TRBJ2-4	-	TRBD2	TGTGCCAGCAGCCAAGATACGAGTAGCGGGAGTAGCATTCAGTACTTC	CASSQDTSSGSSIQYF
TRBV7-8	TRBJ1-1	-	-	TGTGCCAGCAGCTTATATGGGGAGGGCACTGAAGCTTTCTTT	CASSLYGEGTEAFF
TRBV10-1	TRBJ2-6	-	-	TGCGCCAGCAGTGACGGCTCTGGGGCCAACGTCCTGACTTTC	CASSDGSGANVLTF
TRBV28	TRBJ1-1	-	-	TGTGCCAGCAGCGACCCACAGGGTTCGGTGAACACTGAAGCTTTCTTT	CASSDPQGSVNTEAFF
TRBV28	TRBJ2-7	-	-	TGTGCCAGCAGTTTTTCCACAGGGTCCGAGCAGTACTTC	CASSFSTGSEQYF
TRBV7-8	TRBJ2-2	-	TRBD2	TGTGCCAGCAGCTTCGGGGGCTCTAGCGGGAGGTCCGGGGAGCTGTTTTTT	CASSFGGSSGRSGELFF
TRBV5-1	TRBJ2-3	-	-	TGCGCCAGCAGCTTGGCGGTCACCACAGATACGCAGTATTTT	CASSLAVTTDTQYF
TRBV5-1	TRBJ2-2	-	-	TGCGCCAGCAGCTTTAGACAGTCCACCGGGGAGCTGTTTTTT	CASSFRQSTGELFF
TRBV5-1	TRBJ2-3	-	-	TGCGCCAGCAGCTTGGGACCCGACAGAATCAGGGATACGCAGTATTTT	CASSLGPDRIRDTQYF
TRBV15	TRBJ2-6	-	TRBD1	TGTGCCACCAGCAGAGAACGGACAGGGGTAAAGACTGGGGCCAACGTCCTGACTTTC	CATSRERTGVKTGANVLTF
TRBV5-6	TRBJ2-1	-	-	TGTGCCAGCAGCCGCGGGAACCAACGCTACAATGAGCAGTTCTTC	CASSRGNQRYNEQFF